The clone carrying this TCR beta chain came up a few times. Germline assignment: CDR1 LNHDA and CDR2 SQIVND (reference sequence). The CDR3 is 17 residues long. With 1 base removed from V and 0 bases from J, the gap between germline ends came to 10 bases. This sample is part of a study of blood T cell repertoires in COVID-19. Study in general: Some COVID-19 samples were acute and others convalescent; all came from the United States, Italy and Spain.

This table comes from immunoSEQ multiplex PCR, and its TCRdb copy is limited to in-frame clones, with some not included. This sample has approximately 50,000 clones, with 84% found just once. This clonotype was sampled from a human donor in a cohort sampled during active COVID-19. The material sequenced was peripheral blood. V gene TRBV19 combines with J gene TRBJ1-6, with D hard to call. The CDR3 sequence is CASSIAPSSSYNSPLHF. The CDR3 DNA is TGTGCCAGTAGTATAGCCCCATCGAGCTCCTATAATTCACCCCTCCACTTT.